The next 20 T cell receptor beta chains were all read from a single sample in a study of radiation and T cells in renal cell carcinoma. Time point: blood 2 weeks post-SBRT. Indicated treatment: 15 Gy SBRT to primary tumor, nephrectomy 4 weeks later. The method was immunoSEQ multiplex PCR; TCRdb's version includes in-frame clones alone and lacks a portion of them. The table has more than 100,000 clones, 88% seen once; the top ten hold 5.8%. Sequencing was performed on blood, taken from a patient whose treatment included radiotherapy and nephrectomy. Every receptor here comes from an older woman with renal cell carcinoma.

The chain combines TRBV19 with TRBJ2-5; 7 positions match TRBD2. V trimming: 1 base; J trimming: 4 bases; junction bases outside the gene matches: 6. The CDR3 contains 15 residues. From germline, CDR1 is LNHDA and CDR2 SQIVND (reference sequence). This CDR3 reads CASSIAGGEGETQYF. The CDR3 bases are TGTGCCAGTAGTATAGCGGGGGGAGAGGGAGAGACCCAGTACTTC.

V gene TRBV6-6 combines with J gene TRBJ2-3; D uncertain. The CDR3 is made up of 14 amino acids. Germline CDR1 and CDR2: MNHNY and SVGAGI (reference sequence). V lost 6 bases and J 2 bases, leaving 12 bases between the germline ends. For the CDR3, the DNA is TGTGCCAGCAGACCTGAAGGGCTCACAGATACGCAGTATTTT. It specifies CASRPEGLTDTQYF.

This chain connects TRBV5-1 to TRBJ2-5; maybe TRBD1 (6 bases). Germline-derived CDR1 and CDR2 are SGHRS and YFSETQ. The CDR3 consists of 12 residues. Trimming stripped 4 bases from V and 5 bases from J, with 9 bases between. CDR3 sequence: CASSITGETQYF. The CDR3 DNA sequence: TGCGCCAGCAGCATTACAGGGGAGACCCAGTACTTC.

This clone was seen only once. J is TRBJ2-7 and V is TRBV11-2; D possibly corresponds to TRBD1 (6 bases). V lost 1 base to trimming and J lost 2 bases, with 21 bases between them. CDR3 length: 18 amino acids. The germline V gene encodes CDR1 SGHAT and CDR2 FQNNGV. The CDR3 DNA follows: TGTGCCAGCAGCTTAGGACGTAGCTGGCAGGGGAGACCCTACGAGCAGTACTTC. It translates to CASSLGRSWQGRPYEQYF. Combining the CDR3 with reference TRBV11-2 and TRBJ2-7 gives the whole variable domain EAGVAQSPRYKIIEKRQSVAFWCNPISGHATLYWYQQILGQGPKLLIQFQNNGVVDDSQLPKDRFSAERLKGVDSTLKIQPAKLEDSAVYLCASSLGRSWQGRPYEQYFGPGTRLTVT.

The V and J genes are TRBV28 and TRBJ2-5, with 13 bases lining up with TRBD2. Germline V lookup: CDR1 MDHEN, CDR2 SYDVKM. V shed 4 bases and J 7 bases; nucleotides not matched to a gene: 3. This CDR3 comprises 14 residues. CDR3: CASSSGLAGPTQYF. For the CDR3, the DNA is TGTGCCAGCAGTTCGGGACTAGCGGGGCCGACCCAGTACTTC.

The CDR3 loop reads CSVERFQTQYF. The DNA of the CDR3 is TGCAGCGTTGAAAGGTTCCAGACCCAGTACTTC. The chain carries TRBV29-1 and TRBJ2-5; D not resolved. V was trimmed by 2 bases and J by 6 bases, leaving 7 bases between them. This CDR3 has 11 amino acids. CDR1 SQVTM and CDR2 ANQGSEA come from the germline V gene.

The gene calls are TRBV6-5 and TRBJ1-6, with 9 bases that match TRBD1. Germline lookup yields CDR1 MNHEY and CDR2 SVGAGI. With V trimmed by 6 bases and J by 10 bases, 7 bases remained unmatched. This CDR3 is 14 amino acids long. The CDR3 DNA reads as TGTGCCAGCAGCCTAGGACAGGGGTGGTCACCCCTCCACTTT. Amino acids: CASSLGQGWSPLHF.

The CDR3 region is CASSRGTAYNEQFF. The CDR3 nucleotides read TGTGCCAGCAGCCGGGGGACGGCTTACAATGAGCAGTTCTTC. The chain carries TRBV6-6 and TRBJ2-1, with D possibly being TRBD2 (6 bases). CDR1 is MNHNY and CDR2 is SVGAGI in the germline V gene (reference sequence). The CDR3 consists of 14 residues. V lost 6 bases and J 4 bases, leaving 13 bases between the germline ends.

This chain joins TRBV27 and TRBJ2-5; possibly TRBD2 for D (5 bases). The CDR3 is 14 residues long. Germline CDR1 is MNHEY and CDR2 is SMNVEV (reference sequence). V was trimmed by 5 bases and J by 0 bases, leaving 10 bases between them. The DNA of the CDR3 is TGTGCCAGCAGTAACACGGGGTACCAAGAGACCCAGTACTTC. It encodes CASSNTGYQETQYF.

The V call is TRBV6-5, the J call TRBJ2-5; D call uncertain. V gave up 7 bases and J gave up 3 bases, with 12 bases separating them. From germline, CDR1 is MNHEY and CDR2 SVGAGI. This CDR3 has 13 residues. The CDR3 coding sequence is TGTGCCAGCACCCCGACTGGAAAAGAGACCCAGTACTTC. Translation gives CASTPTGKETQYF.

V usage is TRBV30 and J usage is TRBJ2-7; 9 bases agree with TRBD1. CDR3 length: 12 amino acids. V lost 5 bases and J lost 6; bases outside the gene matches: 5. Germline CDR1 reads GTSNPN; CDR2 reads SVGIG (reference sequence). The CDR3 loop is CAWAGQGFEQYF. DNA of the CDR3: TGTGCCTGGGCCGGACAGGGGTTCGAGCAGTACTTC.

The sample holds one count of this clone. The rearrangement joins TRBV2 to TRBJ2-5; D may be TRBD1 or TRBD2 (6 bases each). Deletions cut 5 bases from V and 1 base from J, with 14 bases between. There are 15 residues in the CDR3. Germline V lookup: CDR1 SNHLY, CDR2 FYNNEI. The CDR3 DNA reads TGTGCCAGCAGTCCGCTCGGGGGCGGCCAAGAGACCCAGTACTTC. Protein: CASSPLGGGQETQYF.

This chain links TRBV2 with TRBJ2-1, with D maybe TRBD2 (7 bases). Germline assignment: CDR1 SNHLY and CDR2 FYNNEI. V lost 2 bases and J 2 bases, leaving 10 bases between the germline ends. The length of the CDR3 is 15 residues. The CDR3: CASSERRGPYNEQFF. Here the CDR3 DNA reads TGTGCCAGCAGTGAAAGGCGGGGGCCCTACAATGAGCAGTTCTTC.

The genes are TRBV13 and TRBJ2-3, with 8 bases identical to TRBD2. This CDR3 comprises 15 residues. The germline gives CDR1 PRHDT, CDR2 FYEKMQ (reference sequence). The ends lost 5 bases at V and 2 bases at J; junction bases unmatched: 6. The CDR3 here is CASSARLAITDTQYF. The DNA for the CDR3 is TGTGCCAGCAGCGCGAGACTAGCGATCACAGATACGCAGTATTTT.

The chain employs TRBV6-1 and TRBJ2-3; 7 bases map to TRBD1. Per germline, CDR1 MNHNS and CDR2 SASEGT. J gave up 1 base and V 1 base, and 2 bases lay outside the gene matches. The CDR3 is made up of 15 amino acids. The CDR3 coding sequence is TGTGCCAGCAGTGAAGGGGGACAGCGCACAGATACGCAGTATTTT. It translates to CASSEGGQRTDTQYF.

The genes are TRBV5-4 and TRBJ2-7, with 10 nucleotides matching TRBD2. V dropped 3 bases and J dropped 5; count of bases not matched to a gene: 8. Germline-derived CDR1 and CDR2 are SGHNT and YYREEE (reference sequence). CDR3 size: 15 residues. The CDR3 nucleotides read TGTGCCAGCAGCTATAGACTAGCGGGCATCCACGAGCAGTACTTC. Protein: CASSYRLAGIHEQYF.

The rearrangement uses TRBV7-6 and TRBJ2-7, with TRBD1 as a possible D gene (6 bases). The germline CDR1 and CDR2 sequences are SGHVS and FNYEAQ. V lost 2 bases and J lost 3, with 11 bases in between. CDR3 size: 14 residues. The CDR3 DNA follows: TGTGCCAGCAGCTTAACGGACAGCCTCTACGAGCAGTACTTC. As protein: CASSLTDSLYEQYF.

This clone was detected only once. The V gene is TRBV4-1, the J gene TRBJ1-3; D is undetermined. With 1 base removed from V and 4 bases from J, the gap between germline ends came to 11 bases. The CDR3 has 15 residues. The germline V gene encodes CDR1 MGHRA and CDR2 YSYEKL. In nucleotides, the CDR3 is TGCGCCAGCAGCCAAGTTTCGGGGTTAGGAAACACCATATATTTT. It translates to CASSQVSGLGNTIYF.

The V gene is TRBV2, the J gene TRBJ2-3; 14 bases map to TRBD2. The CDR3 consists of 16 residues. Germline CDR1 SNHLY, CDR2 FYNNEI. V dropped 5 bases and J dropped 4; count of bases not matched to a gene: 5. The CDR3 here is CASSRTSGGSSDTQYF. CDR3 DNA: TGTGCCAGCAGTAGGACTAGCGGGGGGTCTTCAGATACGCAGTATTTT.

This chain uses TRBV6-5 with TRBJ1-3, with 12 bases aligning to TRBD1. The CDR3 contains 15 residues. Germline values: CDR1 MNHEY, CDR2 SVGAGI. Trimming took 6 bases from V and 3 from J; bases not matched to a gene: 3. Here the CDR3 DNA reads TGTGCCAGCAGGGGGACAGGGGGCTATGGAAACACCATATATTTT. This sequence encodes CASRGTGGYGNTIYF.